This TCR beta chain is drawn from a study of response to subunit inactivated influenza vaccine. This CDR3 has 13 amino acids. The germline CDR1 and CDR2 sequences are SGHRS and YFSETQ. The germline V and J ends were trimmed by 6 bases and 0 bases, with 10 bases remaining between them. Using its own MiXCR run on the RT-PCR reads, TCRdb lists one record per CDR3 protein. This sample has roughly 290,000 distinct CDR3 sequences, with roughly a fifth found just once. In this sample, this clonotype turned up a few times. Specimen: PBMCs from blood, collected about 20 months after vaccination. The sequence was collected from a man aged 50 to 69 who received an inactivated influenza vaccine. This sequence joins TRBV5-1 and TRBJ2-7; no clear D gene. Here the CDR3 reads CASMAASSYEQYF. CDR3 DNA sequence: TGCGCCAGCATGGCAGCGAGCTCCTACGAGCAGTACTTC.